The present TCR beta chain was sequenced within a study of tumor and adjacent non-tumor tissue in lung cancer. Study overall: The patients, approximately 9 men and 4 or 5 women, were about 31 to 85 with stage I to III disease.

Findings and caveats of the study: Shorter survival was associated with higher TCR diversity in tumors. Compared with tumor, normal lung showed significantly lower TCR diversity.

In regard to this clonotype: The antigen remains undetermined. A single base separates this from a much larger clone, so it may be a read error.

The template was RNA from unsorted bulk tissue. The normal lung tissue was taken more than 3 cm from the tumor edge. Newly diagnosed lung cancer patients had thoracic surgery in China, August–late 2014, without prior chemotherapy. CDR1 is LGHNA, CDR2 YSLEER, per germline. The CDR3 is 17 amino acids. The library came from three nested PCR rounds adapted from ARM-PCR protocols. TCRdb re-called the multiplex PCR reads with MiXCR, one entry per CDR3 protein. The sample lists tens of thousands of distinct CDR3 sequences; 65% to 75% were seen once. This chain joins TRBV4-3 and TRBJ2-1; 9 nucleotides agree with TRBD2. The sample was distant non-tumor lung tissue. The source of this sequence is a woman aged 50 to 60 with non-small cell lung cancer. CDR3: CASGQDKLAGVRNEQFF. CDR3 sequence (DNA): TGCGCCAGCGGCCAAGATAAGTTAGCGGGAGTTCGAAATGAGCAGTTCTTC.